This T cell receptor (beta chain) emerged from a study of identical twins. Study-wide results and limits: With abundant cord blood beta clonotypes, insertions were fewer; memory repertoires showed no such pattern.

Many counts were recorded for this clonotype. Its matching antigen is unknown. The V gene end was trimmed by 6 bases and the J gene end by 3 bases; junction bases not matched to a gene: 6. The CDR3 has 14 residues. A template switching step contributed a universal primer site, while unique molecular identifiers were present in the cDNA. TCRdb reprocessed the 5' RACE reads with MiXCR, giving one entry per CDR3 protein. In the table there are 300,000 to 400,000 distinct CDR3 sequences, roughly 12% of which are singletons. Separately, the same data were catalogued under a study of yellow fever vaccine responses in identical twins. This second study says: Twins' T cell vaccine responses reportedly looked partly convergent, partly personalized.

Sequenced material: CD8+ T cells sorted from blood. This rearrangement joins TRBV12-3 or TRBV12-4 to TRBJ2-5; 8 bases line up with TRBD1. This clonotype was obtained from a woman under 30 in good health. The chain's CDR3 is CASRLHRGEETQYF. The CDR3 DNA reads TGTGCCAGCAGGCTACACAGGGGGGAAGAGACCCAGTACTTC.